These 22 T cell receptor beta chains were all obtained from the same sample, sequenced in a study of cytotoxic CD8 clonotypes in ibrutinib-treated CLL. Some clones are missing from TCRdb's copy, which holds only in-frame ones; the method was immunoSEQ multiplex PCR. The sample has more than 300,000 clones, approximately 80% seen once. The sequences come from PBMCs, collected before ibrutinib treatment. The receptor source for this set is a human donor with chronic lymphocytic leukemia.

J is TRBJ2-3 and V is TRBV5-4; no clear D. This CDR3 region has 14 residues. CDR1 SGHNT and CDR2 YYREEE come from the germline V gene (reference sequence). Trimming took 0 bases from V and 7 from J, leaving 12 bases between them. The CDR3 nucleotides read TGTGCCAGCAGCTTGGGTCTTCGCAGTAATACGCAGTATTTT. It yields the protein CASSLGLRSNTQYF.

The chain uses TRBV5-1 and TRBJ2-7, with D unclear. From germline, CDR1 is SGHRS and CDR2 YFSETQ. The CDR3 runs 13 residues. The V end was cut by 4 bases, the J end by 4 bases, with 12 bases between. The CDR3 coding sequence is TGCGCCAGCAGCGACCGCATGAAGTACGAGCAGTACTTC. It encodes CASSDRMKYEQYF.

This clone was recorded only once. V is TRBV6-4 and J is TRBJ2-1; 15 bases match TRBD2. This CDR3 contains 15 residues. CDR1 MRHNA and CDR2 SNTAGT come from the germline V gene. J lost 8 bases, V lost 6 bases, and 5 bases had no gene match. CDR3: CASSPGTSGRHEQFF. The CDR3 bases are TGTGCCAGCAGCCCCGGGACTAGCGGGAGGCATGAGCAGTTCTTC.

V is TRBV11-3 and J is TRBJ1-1, with D unclear. The CDR3 runs 13 residues. CDR1 and CDR2 (germline): SGHNT, YENEEA. Trimming cost V 1 base and J 4 bases, with 7 bases left between them. CDR3 sequence (DNA): TGTGCCAGCAGCTTAGGGGTGGGCACTGAAGCTTTCTTT. It specifies CASSLGVGTEAFF.

The chain recombines TRBV30 with TRBJ1-2; 7 nucleotides align to TRBD1. CDR1 is GTSNPN and CDR2 is SVGIG in the germline V gene (reference sequence). The J segment lost 2 bases and the V segment lost 8 bases, leaving 8 bases of the junction unmatched. This CDR3 spans 13 amino acids. The CDR3 sequence is CAHDREFNYGYTF. DNA for the CDR3: TGTGCCCACGACAGGGAGTTCAACTATGGCTACACCTTC.

The CDR3 here is CATRTLGRDSYEQYF. In DNA form, the CDR3 reads TGTGCCACCCGAACCTTGGGGCGGGACTCCTACGAGCAGTACTTC. The genes are TRBV7-2 and TRBJ2-7; tentative D call: TRBD2 (6 bases). The CDR3 loop spans 15 amino acids. Trimming removed 10 bases from V and 0 bases from J, with 19 bases in between. The germline gives CDR1 SGHTA, CDR2 FQGNSA. Combining the CDR3 with reference TRBV7-2 and TRBJ2-7 gives the whole variable domain GAGVSQSPSNKVTEKGKDVELRCDPISGHTALYWYRQSLGQGLEFLIYFQGNSAPDKSGLPSDRFSAERTGGSVSTLTIQRTQQEDSAVYLCATRTLGRDSYEQYFGPGTRLTVT.

The chain is built from TRBV7-9 and TRBJ2-5, with D perhaps matching TRBD1 (6 bases). The V end lost 6 bases, the J end lost 2 bases, and 10 bases lay between the germline ends. CDR3 length: 13 residues. Germline-derived CDR1 and CDR2 are SEHNR and FQNEAQ (reference sequence). The CDR3 sequence is CASSEDRQETQYF. Here the CDR3 DNA reads TGTGCCAGCAGTGAGGACAGACAAGAGACCCAGTACTTC.

The rearrangement joins TRBV30 to TRBJ1-2; D perhaps matches TRBD1 (5 bases). This CDR3 is built from 13 residues. Germline V lookup: CDR1 GTSNPN, CDR2 SVGIG (reference sequence). V was clipped by 0 bases and J by 6 bases, with 11 bases between them. The CDR3 protein is CAWSVLSGHGYTF. In nucleotides, the CDR3 is TGTGCCTGGAGTGTACTGTCAGGGCATGGCTACACCTTC.

The rearrangement joins TRBV27 to TRBJ2-1, with D uncertain. The germline gives CDR1 MNHEY, CDR2 SMNVEV (reference sequence). CDR3 length: 13 amino acids. Deletions cut 10 bases from V and 2 bases from J, with 12 bases between. This CDR3 is CATVGYPYNEQFF. CDR3 sequence (DNA): TGTGCCACCGTGGGCTATCCCTACAATGAGCAGTTCTTC.

This sequence joins TRBV19 and TRBJ2-5; 8 bases align to TRBD1. J lost 0 bases, V lost 4 bases, and 7 bases had no gene match. CDR1 LNHDA and CDR2 SQIVND come from the germline V gene (reference sequence). The CDR3 has 16 amino acids. The CDR3 DNA follows: TGTGCCAGTAGTAACGGACAGGGATTGTACCAAGAGACCCAGTACTTC. This translates into CASSNGQGLYQETQYF.

The chain couples TRBV6-1 to TRBJ2-1; D may be TRBD2 (5 bases). The CDR3 covers 13 residues. Germline V gives CDR1 MNHNS, CDR2 SASEGT. V lost 7 bases and J 12 bases, leaving 19 bases between the germline ends. The CDR3: CASISRGPAAQFF. CDR3 in DNA: TGTGCCAGCATTAGTCGAGGGCCAGCGGCGCAGTTCTTC.

The gene calls are TRBV7-6 and TRBJ1-1; D call uncertain. With 1 base removed from V and 1 base from J, the gap between germline ends came to 10 bases. The CDR3 covers 15 residues. Germline assignment: CDR1 SGHVS and CDR2 FNYEAQ. CDR3 in DNA: TGTGCCAGCAGCTTAGATCGGGCAGAGAACACTGAAGCTTTCTTT. As protein: CASSLDRAENTEAFF.

This chain connects TRBV5-1 to TRBJ1-2; 8 bases fit TRBD1. CDR3 length equals 17 residues. V shed 0 bases, J shed 4 bases, and the junction held 11 bases outside the gene matches. Per the germline V gene, CDR1 is SGHRS and CDR2 is YFSETQ. DNA of the CDR3: TGCGCCAGCAGCTTGGGCCAGGGGGCCTCGTCTTCCTATGGCTACACCTTC. Translated: CASSLGQGASSSYGYTF.

The chain is built from TRBV6-5 and TRBJ2-5, with 7 bases aligning to TRBD1. The DNA end is a closer match to TRBJ2-7, so the J assignment may be wrong. CDR3 length equals 14 residues. The V gene's germline CDR1 is MNHEY and CDR2 SVGAGI. The CDR3 DNA reads as TGTGCCAGCAGTTACTCCCAGGGGGCCTACGAGCAGTACTTC. Translation: CASSYSQGAYEQYF.

The V gene is TRBV7-2, the J gene TRBJ1-5; D is undetermined. Germline loops: CDR1 SGHTA, CDR2 FQGNSA. V was shortened by 2 bases and J by 3 bases, with 14 bases between the two germline ends. The CDR3 loop spans 16 amino acids. CDR3 loop: CASSLKSGPVNQPQHF. In DNA form, the CDR3 reads TGTGCCAGCAGCTTAAAATCTGGGCCAGTCAATCAGCCCCAGCATTTT.

As concerns this clone: The same CDR3 also results from other DNA sequences found in this sample. The CDR3 DNA is TGTGCCAGCAGTTTAAGTCGGGCTAACTATGGCTACACCTTC. It yields the protein CASSLSRANYGYTF. The V and J genes are TRBV27 and TRBJ1-2; D is ambiguous. This CDR3 comprises 14 residues. Germline lookup yields CDR1 MNHEY and CDR2 SMNVEV (reference sequence). The V end lost 2 bases, the J end lost 0 bases, and 7 bases lay between the germline ends.

This clone was counted a single time. The V call is TRBV30, the J call TRBJ1-1; D is unresolved. Trimming left V 0 bases short and J 11 bases short, with 16 bases between. The CDR3 length is 13 residues. Germline CDR1 GTSNPN, CDR2 SVGIG (reference sequence). In DNA, the CDR3 is TGTGCCTGGAGTGTAAGGGCTCTCGGGATCGCTTTCTTT. Translating gives CAWSVRALGIAFF.

The rearrangement uses TRBV9 and TRBJ1-2; 8 bases align to TRBD1. The V gene end was trimmed by 0 bases and the J gene end by 7 bases; junction bases not matched to a gene: 2. The CDR3 is 13 residues long. The germline V gene encodes CDR1 SGDLS and CDR2 YYNGEE. CDR3: CASSVATGGGYTF. CDR3 nucleotide sequence: TGTGCCAGCAGCGTAGCCACAGGGGGTGGCTACACCTTC. The full variable domain, with the rest looked up from reference TRBV9 and TRBJ1-2, is DSGVTQTPKHLITATGQRVTLRCSPRSGDLSVYWYQQSLDQGLQFLIQYYNGEERAKGNILERFSAQQFPDLHSELNLSSLELGDSALYFCASSVATGGGYTFGSGTRLTVV.

This chain joins TRBV25-1 and TRBJ2-1; 9 bases match TRBD1. The CDR3 covers 15 residues. Germline V gives CDR1 MGHDK, CDR2 SYGVNS. The V and J ends lost 7 bases and 7 bases, in that order; junction bases with no gene match: 11. CDR3 sequence reads: CASTGGDRVYNEQFF. The CDR3, as DNA: TGTGCCAGCACCGGAGGGGACAGGGTGTATAATGAGCAGTTCTTC.

This rearrangement joins TRBV7-9 to TRBJ2-2; TRBD1 matches 9 bases. This CDR3 is built from 16 residues. Losses at the gene ends were 3 bases for V and 2 bases for J; bases not matched to a gene: 4. Germline CDR1 is SEHNR and CDR2 is FQNEAQ (reference sequence). The CDR3: CASSLGQGDNTGELFF. The CDR3 DNA sequence: TGTGCCAGCAGCTTGGGACAGGGAGACAACACCGGGGAGCTGTTTTTT.

V usage is TRBV5-1 and J usage is TRBJ1-3; possibly TRBD1 for D (6 bases). The CDR3 totals 15 residues. Trimming removed 4 bases from V and 0 bases from J, with 11 bases in between. The V gene's germline CDR1 is SGHRS and CDR2 YFSETQ. CDR3 sequence (DNA): TGCGCCAGCAGCGAGGGACACGGCTCTGGAAACACCATATATTTT. Its protein is CASSEGHGSGNTIYF.

The genes are TRBV7-9 and TRBJ2-7, with TRBD2 as a possible D gene (6 bases). Germline values: CDR1 SEHNR, CDR2 FQNEAQ (reference sequence). The CDR3 is 14 amino acids. V lost 0 bases and J 3 bases, leaving 9 bases between the germline ends. CDR3 DNA sequence: TGTGCCAGCAGCTTAGCAGGGAGGAACTACGAGCAGTACTTC. Its translation: CASSLAGRNYEQYF.